This entry features one T cell receptor beta chain sequence. This sample is part of a study of T cell changes during pregnancy in multiple sclerosis. V dropped 4 bases and J dropped 4; count of bases not matched to a gene: 6. This CDR3 contains 15 residues. Germline V lookup: CDR1 SGDLS, CDR2 YYNGEE. Sequencing was performed with immunoSEQ multiplex PCR; in TCRdb, only in-frame clones are kept and a portion is missing. The data show fewer than 35,000 clones, around 93% seen once. The sequence derives from a female donor with multiple sclerosis, enrolled in a pregnancy study. The rearrangement uses TRBV9 and TRBJ2-3; TRBD2 agrees at 10 bases. The material sequenced was CD4+ T cells from peripheral blood mononuclear cells, taken in the second trimester of pregnancy. The CDR3 DNA follows: TGTGCCAGCAGCCCACTAGCGGGAACCGCAGATACGCAGTATTTT. This sequence encodes CASSPLAGTADTQYF.